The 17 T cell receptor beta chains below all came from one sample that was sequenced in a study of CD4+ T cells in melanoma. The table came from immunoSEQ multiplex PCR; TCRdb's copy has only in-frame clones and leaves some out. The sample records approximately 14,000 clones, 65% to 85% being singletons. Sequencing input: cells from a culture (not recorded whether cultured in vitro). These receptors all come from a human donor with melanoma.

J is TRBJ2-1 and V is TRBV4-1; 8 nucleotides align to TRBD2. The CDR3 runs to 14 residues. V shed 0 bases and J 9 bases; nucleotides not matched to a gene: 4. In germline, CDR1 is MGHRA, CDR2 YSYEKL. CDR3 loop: CASSQDRRGAEQFF. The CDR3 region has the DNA TGCGCCAGCAGCCAAGATCGGCGGGGGGCTGAGCAGTTCTTC.

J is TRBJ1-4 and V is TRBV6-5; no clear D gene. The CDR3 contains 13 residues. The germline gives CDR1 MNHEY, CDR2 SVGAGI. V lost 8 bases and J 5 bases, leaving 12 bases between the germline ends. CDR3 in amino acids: CASSRVENEKLFF. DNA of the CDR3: TGTGCCAGCTCAAGGGTCGAAAATGAAAAACTGTTTTTT.

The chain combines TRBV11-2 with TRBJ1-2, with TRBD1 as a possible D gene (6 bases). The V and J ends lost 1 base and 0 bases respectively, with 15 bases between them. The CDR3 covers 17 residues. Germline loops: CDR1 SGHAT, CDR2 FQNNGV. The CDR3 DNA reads TGTGCCAGCAGCTTAGCGGGGGCCTTTGCCTCTAACTATGGCTACACCTTC. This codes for CASSLAGAFASNYGYTF.

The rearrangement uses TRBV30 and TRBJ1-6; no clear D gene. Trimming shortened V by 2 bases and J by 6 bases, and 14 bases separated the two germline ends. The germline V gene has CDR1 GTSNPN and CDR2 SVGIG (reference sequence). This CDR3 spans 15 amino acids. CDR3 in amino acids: CAWSSTRAGNSPLHF. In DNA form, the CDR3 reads TGTGCCTGGAGTTCAACTCGGGCGGGTAATTCACCCCTCCACTTT.

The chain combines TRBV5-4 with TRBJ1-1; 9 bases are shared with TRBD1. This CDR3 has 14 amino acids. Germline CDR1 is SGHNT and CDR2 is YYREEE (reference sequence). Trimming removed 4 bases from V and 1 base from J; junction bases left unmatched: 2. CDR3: CASSPGQGNTEAFF. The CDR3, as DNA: TGTGCCAGCAGCCCGGGACAGGGGAACACTGAAGCTTTCTTT.

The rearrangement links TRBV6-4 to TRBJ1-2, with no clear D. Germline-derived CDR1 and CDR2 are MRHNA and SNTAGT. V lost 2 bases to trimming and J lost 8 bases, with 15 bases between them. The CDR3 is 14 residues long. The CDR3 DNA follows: TGTGCCAGCAGTGACAGTTTCCAGTCGAGGGGCTACACCTTC. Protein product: CASSDSFQSRGYTF.

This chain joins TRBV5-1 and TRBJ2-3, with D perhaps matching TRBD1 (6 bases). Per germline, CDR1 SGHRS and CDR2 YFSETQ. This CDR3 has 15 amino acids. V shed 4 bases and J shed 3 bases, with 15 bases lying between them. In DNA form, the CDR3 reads TGCGCCAGCAGCACCGGGACAAGCCTAACAGATACGCAGTATTTT. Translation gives CASSTGTSLTDTQYF.

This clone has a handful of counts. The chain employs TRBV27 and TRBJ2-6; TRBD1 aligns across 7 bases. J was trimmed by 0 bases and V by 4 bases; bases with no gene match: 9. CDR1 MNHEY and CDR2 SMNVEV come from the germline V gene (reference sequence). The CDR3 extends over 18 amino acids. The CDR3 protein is CASSSVRQGRSGANVLTF. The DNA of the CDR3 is TGTGCCAGCAGTTCGGTAAGACAGGGCCGCTCTGGGGCCAACGTCCTGACTTTC. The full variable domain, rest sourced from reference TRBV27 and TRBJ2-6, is EAQVTQNPRYLITVTGKKLTVTCSQNMNHEYMSWYRQDPGLGLRQIYYSMNVEVTDKGDVPEGYKVSRKEKRNFPLILESPSPNQTSLYFCASSSVRQGRSGANVLTFGAGSRLTVL.

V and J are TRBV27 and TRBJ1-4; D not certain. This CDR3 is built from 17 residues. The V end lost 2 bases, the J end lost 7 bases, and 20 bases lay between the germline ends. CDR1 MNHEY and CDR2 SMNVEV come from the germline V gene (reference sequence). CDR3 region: CASSLLPSRLLSEKLFF. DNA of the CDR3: TGTGCCAGCAGTTTACTCCCTAGCCGGCTACTCAGTGAAAAACTGTTTTTT.

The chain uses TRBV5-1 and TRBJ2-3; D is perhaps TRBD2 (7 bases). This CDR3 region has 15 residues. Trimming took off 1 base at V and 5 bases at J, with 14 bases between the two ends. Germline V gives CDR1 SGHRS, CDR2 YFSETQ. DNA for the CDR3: TGCGCCAGCAGCTTGAGGGGGGGCTCGGGAGATACGCAGTATTTT. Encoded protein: CASSLRGGSGDTQYF.

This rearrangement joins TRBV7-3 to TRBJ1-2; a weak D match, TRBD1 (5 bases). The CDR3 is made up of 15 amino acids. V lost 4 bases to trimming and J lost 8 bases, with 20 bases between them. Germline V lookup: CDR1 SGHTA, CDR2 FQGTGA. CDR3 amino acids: CASSSPGVGTGGYTF. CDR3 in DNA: TGTGCCAGCAGCTCTCCGGGGGTTGGGACGGGGGGCTACACCTTC.

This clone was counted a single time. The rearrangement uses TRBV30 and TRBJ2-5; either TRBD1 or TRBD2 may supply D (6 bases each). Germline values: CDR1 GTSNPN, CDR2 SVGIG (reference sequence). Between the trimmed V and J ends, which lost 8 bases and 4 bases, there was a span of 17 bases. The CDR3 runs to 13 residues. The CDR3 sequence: CAGNLQGGETQYF. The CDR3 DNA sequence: TGTGCCGGGAACCTACAGGGAGGAGAGACCCAGTACTTC. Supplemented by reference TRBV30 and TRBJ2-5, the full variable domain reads SQTIHQWPATLVQPVGSPLSLECTVEGTSNPNLYWYRQAAGRGLQLLFYSVGIGQISSEVPQNLSASRPQDRQFILSSKKLLLSDSGFYLCAGNLQGGETQYFGPGTRLLVL.

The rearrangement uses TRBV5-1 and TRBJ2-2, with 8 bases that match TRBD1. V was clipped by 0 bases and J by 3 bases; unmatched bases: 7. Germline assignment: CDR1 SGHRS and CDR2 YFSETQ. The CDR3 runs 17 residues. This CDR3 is CASSLAQGALYTGELFF. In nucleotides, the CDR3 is TGCGCCAGCAGCTTGGCGCAGGGGGCCTTATACACCGGGGAGCTGTTTTTT.

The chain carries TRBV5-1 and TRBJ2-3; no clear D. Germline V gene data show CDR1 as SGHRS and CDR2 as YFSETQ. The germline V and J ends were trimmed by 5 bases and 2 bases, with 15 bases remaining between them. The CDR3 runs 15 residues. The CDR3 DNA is TGCGCCAGCAGGGATACTGCACGACCCACAGATACGCAGTATTTT. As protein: CASRDTARPTDTQYF.

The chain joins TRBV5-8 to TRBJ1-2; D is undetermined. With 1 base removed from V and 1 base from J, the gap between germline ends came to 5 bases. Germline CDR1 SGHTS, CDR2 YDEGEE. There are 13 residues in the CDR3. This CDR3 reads CASSLNDNYGYTF. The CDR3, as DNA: TGTGCCAGCAGCTTGAACGATAACTATGGCTACACCTTC.

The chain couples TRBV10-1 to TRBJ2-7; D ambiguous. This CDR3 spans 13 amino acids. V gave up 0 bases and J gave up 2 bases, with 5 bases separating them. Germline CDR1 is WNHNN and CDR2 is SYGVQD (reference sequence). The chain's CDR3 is CASSESPTYEQYF. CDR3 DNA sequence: TGCGCCAGCAGTGAGTCGCCAACCTACGAGCAGTACTTC.

For the CDR3, the DNA is TGTGCCTGGACGCGGGACCGAGGCGGCTCCTACGAGCAGTACTTC. Translated, it gives CAWTRDRGGSYEQYF. The V call is TRBV30, the J call TRBJ2-7, with D possibly TRBD2 on 6 matching bases. Trimming stripped 4 bases from V and 0 bases from J, with 16 bases between. CDR3 length: 15 residues. Per germline, CDR1 GTSNPN and CDR2 SVGIG (reference sequence).